Shown below are 14 T cell receptor beta chains from a single sample sequenced in a study of OX40 agonist ivuxolimab in advanced cancers. Using immunoSEQ multiplex PCR, the repertoire was profiled, and TCRdb retains in-frame clones only, with some absent. The sample shows some 57,000 clones, 82% of them seen only once. Source: CD4+ or CD8+ T cells sorted from blood, taken in a trial of the OX40 agonist ivuxolimab. The receptors stem from an adult with an advanced solid tumor such as melanoma, head and neck, liver or kidney cancer.

The chain recombines TRBV6-5 with TRBJ2-7; D unclear. Deletions cut 4 bases from V and 0 bases from J, with 7 bases between. In germline, CDR1 is MNHEY, CDR2 SVGAGI. The CDR3 loop spans 13 amino acids. As DNA, the CDR3 is TGTGCCAGCAGTTCGCTTCACTCCTACGAGCAGTACTTC. It translates to CASSSLHSYEQYF.

The table lists this clone with a count of one. The rearrangement joins TRBV27 to TRBJ2-1, with D possibly TRBD2 on 6 matching bases. Germline V gene data show CDR1 as MNHEY and CDR2 as SMNVEV (reference sequence). Trimming stripped 5 bases from V and 6 bases from J, with 14 bases between. This CDR3 comprises 14 residues. The CDR3 loop reads CASSPIYGGNEQFF. The CDR3 nucleotides read TGTGCCAGCAGTCCTATTTACGGGGGCAATGAGCAGTTCTTC.

The V call is TRBV6-5, the J call TRBJ2-3; D not certain. This CDR3 comprises 14 residues. Trimming removed 0 bases at V and 3 bases at J, with 7 bases between. Germline CDR1 MNHEY, CDR2 SVGAGI. In DNA, the CDR3 is TGTGCCAGCAGTTACTCCACCCGTACAGATACGCAGTATTTT. It is translated as CASSYSTRTDTQYF.

The count of this clone is one. V usage is TRBV5-1 and J usage is TRBJ1-2; no reliable D call. The CDR3 consists of 13 residues. From germline, CDR1 is SGHRS and CDR2 YFSETQ. The V gene lost 2 bases and the J gene lost 5 bases, with 10 bases spanning the gap. CDR3 sequence: CASSFGSEYGYTF. The CDR3 nucleotides read TGCGCCAGCAGCTTTGGCAGCGAGTATGGCTACACCTTC.

This chain uses TRBV7-6 with TRBJ2-7; 7 nucleotides match TRBD1. The CDR3 length is 13 residues. CDR1 is SGHVS, CDR2 FNYEAQ, per germline. J lost 7 bases, V lost 4 bases, and 7 bases had no gene match. The CDR3 loop is CASSWETGNEQYF. The CDR3 DNA follows: TGTGCCAGCAGCTGGGAGACAGGGAATGAGCAGTACTTC.

The V gene is TRBV7-6, the J gene TRBJ1-1; D is possibly TRBD1 (6 bases). Trimming shortened V by 1 base and J by 5 bases, and 17 bases separated the two germline ends. Germline CDR1 SGHVS, CDR2 FNYEAQ. The CDR3 sequence is 16 residues long. CDR3 DNA sequence: TGTGCCAGCAGCTTAGACCGCTCAGGGGCCGATACTGAAGCTTTCTTT. Translating it yields CASSLDRSGADTEAFF.

The chain recombines TRBV9 with TRBJ2-2; D is unclear. Trimming stripped 0 bases from V and 2 bases from J, with 8 bases between. From germline, CDR1 is SGDLS and CDR2 YYNGEE. The CDR3 sequence is 15 residues long. CDR3 sequence (DNA): TGTGCCAGCAGCGTAGATATACGTAACACCGGGGAGCTGTTTTTT. This sequence encodes CASSVDIRNTGELFF.

The chain is built from TRBV13 and TRBJ1-5; 8 bases map to TRBD1. This CDR3 is built from 14 residues. V dropped 2 bases and J dropped 4; count of bases not matched to a gene: 1. Per germline, CDR1 PRHDT and CDR2 FYEKMQ (reference sequence). In DNA, the CDR3 is TGTGCCAGCAGCTTACGACAGGGGAATCAGCCCCAGCATTTT. Encoded protein: CASSLRQGNQPQHF.

This chain connects TRBV6-1 to TRBJ2-7; D is undetermined. Per the germline V gene, CDR1 is MNHNS and CDR2 is SASEGT. The CDR3 covers 14 residues. The ends were cut back, 11 bases at V and 0 bases at J, with 17 bases in the middle. CDR3 protein: CASRGLESSYEQYF. In DNA, the CDR3 is TGTGCCTCACGTGGGCTTGAGAGCTCCTACGAGCAGTACTTC.

The chain uses TRBV5-1 and TRBJ2-7; 15 bases line up with TRBD2. The CDR3 totals 18 residues. V dropped 6 bases and J dropped 0; count of bases not matched to a gene: 10. CDR1 and CDR2 (germline): SGHRS, YFSETQ. Here the CDR3 DNA reads TGCGCCAGCACCCCGGGACTAGCGGGGGGCCGGAACTCCTACGAGCAGTACTTC. Translated: CASTPGLAGGRNSYEQYF.

This chain uses TRBV11-2 with TRBJ2-2; TRBD1 is a possible D gene (6 bases). The CDR3 is 13 residues long. Germline V CDR1 and CDR2: SGHAT, FQNNGV. V was shortened by 7 bases and J by 6 bases, with 12 bases between the two germline ends. CDR3 nucleotides: TGTGCCAGCACTAAGGGGGTCCCCGGGGAGCTGTTTTTT. Protein product: CASTKGVPGELFF.

The V call is TRBV7-2, the J call TRBJ1-1; the match to TRBD1 covers 7 bases. Germline V gene sequence: CDR1 SGHTA, CDR2 FQGNSA. J lost 4 bases, V lost 3 bases, and 8 bases had no gene match. The CDR3 consists of 15 residues. The chain's CDR3 is CASSFLTTGATEAFF. CDR3 nucleotides: TGTGCCAGCAGCTTTTTGACTACAGGGGCCACTGAAGCTTTCTTT.

CDR3 DNA: TGTGCCAGCAGTTACTCAGCGACAGTTGGGGATAACATTCAGTACTTC. This translates into CASSYSATVGDNIQYF. The rearrangement uses TRBV6-5 and TRBJ2-4; D may be TRBD1 (5 bases). V was clipped by 0 bases and J by 7 bases, with 16 bases between them. This CDR3 has 16 residues. Germline loops: CDR1 MNHEY, CDR2 SVGAGI.

Here the CDR3 reads CASSRRGRPNPEQYF. CDR3 coding DNA: TGTGCCAGCAGCCGAAGAGGACGGCCGAACCCCGAGCAGTACTTC. The rearrangement uses TRBV6-5 and TRBJ2-7; the D is unclear. The CDR3 consists of 15 residues. The germline V and J ends were trimmed by 6 bases and 6 bases, with 21 bases remaining between them. CDR1 MNHEY and CDR2 SVGAGI come from the germline V gene.